This paragraph reports one T cell receptor (beta chain). This sample stems from a study of cytomegalovirus exposure and HLA in healthy donors. Across the study: As released early, the data held roughly 85 million unique TCRs from HLA-typed donors.

Healthy people donating bone marrow made up the donors. The CDR3 has 15 residues. Trimming cost V 0 bases and J 0 bases, with 7 bases left between them. The germline CDR1 and CDR2 sequences are SEHNR and FQNEAQ (reference sequence). PCR amplification relied on 60 Vbeta primers (plus 13 Jbeta primers). Original analysis: In a later analysis, roughly 10 million of about 80 million unique beta chains occurred in at least two donors. Only in-frame clones appear in the TCRdb table, and some are missing; sequencing was by immunoSEQ multiplex PCR. V and J calls and clone size are copied from that table; D and trimming were computed from the DNA. This table holds fewer than 110,000 clones, under 85% found once.

The TCR originated in a man aged 40-55 years in good health and CMV-seronegative. The V call is TRBV7-9, the J call TRBJ2-3, with D tentatively TRBD2 (6 bases). Input material: PBMCs. CDR3 sequence (DNA): TGTGCCAGCAGCTTAGCCGGGACTAGCACAGATACGCAGTATTTT. Residues: CASSLAGTSTDTQYF.